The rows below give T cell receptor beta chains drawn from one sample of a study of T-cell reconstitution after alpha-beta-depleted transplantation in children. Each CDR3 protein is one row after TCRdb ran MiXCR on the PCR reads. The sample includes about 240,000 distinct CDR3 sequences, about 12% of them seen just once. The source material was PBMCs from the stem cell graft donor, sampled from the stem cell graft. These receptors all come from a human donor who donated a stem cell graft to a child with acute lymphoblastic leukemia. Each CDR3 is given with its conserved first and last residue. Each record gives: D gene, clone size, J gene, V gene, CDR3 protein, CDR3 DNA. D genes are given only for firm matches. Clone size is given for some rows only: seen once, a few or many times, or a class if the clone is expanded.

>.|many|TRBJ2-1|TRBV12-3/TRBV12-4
CASSLSSSYNEQFF
TGTGCCAGCAGTTTATCTAGCTCCTACAATGAGCAGTTCTTC
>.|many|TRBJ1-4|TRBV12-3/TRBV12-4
CASSSPSASGTFF
TGTGCCAGCAGTTCCCCCTCGGCTTCAGGGACTTTTTTT
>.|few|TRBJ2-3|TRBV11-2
CASSPPGAQDTQYF
TGTGCCAGCAGCCCCCCGGGGGCTCAAGATACGCAGTATTTT
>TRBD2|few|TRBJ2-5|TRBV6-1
CASSEETSPSGRETQYF
TGTGCCAGCAGTGAAGAAACATCGCCTAGCGGGCGGGAGACCCAGTACTTC
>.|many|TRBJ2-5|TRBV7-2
CASSTDTSQETQYF
TGTGCCAGCAGCACGGACACCTCCCAAGAGACCCAGTACTTC
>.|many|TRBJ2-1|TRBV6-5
CASSYSLYNEQFF
TGTGCCAGCAGTTACTCGCTCTACAATGAGCAGTTCTTC
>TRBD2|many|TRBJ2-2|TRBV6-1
CASSEQAGGTGELFF
TGTGCCAGCAGTGAACAAGCGGGAGGGACCGGGGAGCTGTTTTTT
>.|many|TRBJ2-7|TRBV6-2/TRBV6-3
CASSGGFGAYEQYF
TGTGCCAGCAGTGGAGGGTTCGGGGCCTACGAGCAGTACTTC
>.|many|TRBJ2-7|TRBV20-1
CSLLWGGSYEQYF
TGCAGTCTTTTGTGGGGAGGCTCCTACGAGCAGTACTTC
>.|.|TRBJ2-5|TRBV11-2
CASSFGPTGRGETQYF
TGTGCCAGCAGCTTTGGGCCAACGGGTCGTGGGGAGACCCAGTACTTC
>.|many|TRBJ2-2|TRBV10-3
CAISGLPPPNTGELFF
TGTGCCATCAGCGGACTACCACCACCGAACACCGGGGAGCTGTTTTTT
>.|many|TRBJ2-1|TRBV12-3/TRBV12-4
CASSLVLGNEQFF
TGTGCCAGCAGTTTAGTTTTGGGCAATGAGCAGTTCTTC
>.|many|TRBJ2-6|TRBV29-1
CSVQPGLEANVLTF
TGCAGCGTGCAGCCGGGTCTAGAGGCCAACGTCCTGACTTTC
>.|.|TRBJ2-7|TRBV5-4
CASSLLGRSYEQYF
TGTGCCAGCAGCTTACTGGGGCGCTCCTACGAGCAGTACTTC
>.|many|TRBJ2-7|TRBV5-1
CASSLGLTLDEQYF
TGCGCCAGCAGCTTGGGTTTGACTCTCGACGAGCAGTACTTC
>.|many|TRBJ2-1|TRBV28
CASSSRLGFNEQFF
TGTGCCAGCAGTTCACGACTAGGATTCAATGAGCAGTTCTTC
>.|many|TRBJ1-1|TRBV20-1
CSARSGGGKFTEAFF
TGCAGTGCTAGATCGGGGGGCGGGAAGTTCACTGAAGCTTTCTTT
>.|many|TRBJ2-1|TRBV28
CASSLEGQSYNEQFF
TGTGCCAGCAGTTTGGAGGGACAGTCGTACAATGAGCAGTTCTTC
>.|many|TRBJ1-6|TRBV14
CASSRDGRLENSPLHF
TGTGCCAGCAGCCGAGACGGACGCCTGGAAAATTCACCCCTCCACTTT
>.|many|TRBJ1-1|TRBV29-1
CSVGDYTEAFF
TGCAGCGTTGGGGACTACACTGAAGCTTTCTTT
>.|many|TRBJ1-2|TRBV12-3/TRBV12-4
CASSFNLVSYGYTF
TGTGCCAGCAGTTTTAATCTGGTCAGCTATGGCTACACCTTC
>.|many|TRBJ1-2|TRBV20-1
CSADVAITENYGYTF
TGCAGTGCTGATGTCGCCATCACAGAGAACTATGGCTACACCTTC
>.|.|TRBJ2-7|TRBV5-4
CASSFPDASYEQYF
TGTGCCAGCAGCTTTCCGGACGCGAGCTACGAGCAGTACTTC
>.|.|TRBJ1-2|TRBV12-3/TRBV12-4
CASSPHLNYGYTF
TGTGCCAGCAGTCCCCACCTCAACTATGGCTACACCTTC
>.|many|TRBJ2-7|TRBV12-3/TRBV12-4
CASSLTAEQYF
TGTGCCAGCAGTTTAACGGCGGAGCAGTACTTC
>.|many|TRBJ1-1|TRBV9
CASSSGPGETEAFF
TGTGCCAGCAGCTCTGGACCAGGGGAAACTGAAGCTTTCTTT
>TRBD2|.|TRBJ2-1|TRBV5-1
CASSSGLAGGSYNEQFF
TGCGCCAGCAGCTCGGGACTAGCGGGGGGCTCCTACAATGAGCAGTTCTTC
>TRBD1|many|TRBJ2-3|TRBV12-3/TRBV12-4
CASSLETGQGTDTQYF
TGTGCCAGCAGTTTAGAGACGGGACAGGGAACAGATACGCAGTATTTT
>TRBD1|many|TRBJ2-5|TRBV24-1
CATATDRVSETQYF
TGTGCCACCGCTACGGACAGGGTGTCTGAGACCCAGTACTTC
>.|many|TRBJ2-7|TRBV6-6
CASNRQRSYEQYF
TGTGCCAGCAATAGACAGCGCTCCTACGAGCAGTACTTC
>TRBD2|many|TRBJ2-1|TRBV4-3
CASSQEVAGFHNEQFF
TGCGCCAGCAGCCAAGAAGTAGCGGGATTTCACAATGAGCAGTTCTTC
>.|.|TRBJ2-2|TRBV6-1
CAIRSGARLTGELFF
TGTGCCATCAGGTCGGGGGCGCGCTTAACCGGGGAGCTGTTTTTT
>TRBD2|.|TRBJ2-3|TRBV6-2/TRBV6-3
CASTTYVGGGLTDTQYF
TGTGCCAGCACCACATACGTCGGCGGGGGGCTCACAGATACGCAGTATTTT
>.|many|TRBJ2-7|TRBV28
CASSPRNEQYF
TGTGCCAGCAGCCCGAGGAACGAGCAGTACTTC
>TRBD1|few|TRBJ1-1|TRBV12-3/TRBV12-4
CASSHGQGATEAFF
TGTGCCAGCAGTCATGGACAGGGGGCTACTGAAGCTTTCTTT
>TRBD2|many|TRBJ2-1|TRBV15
CATSRGGGGPFDEQFF
TGTGCCACCAGCAGAGGGGGGGGAGGGCCATTCGATGAGCAGTTCTTC
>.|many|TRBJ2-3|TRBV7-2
CASSLDAPLTDTQYF
TGTGCCAGCAGCTTAGACGCTCCCCTCACAGATACGCAGTATTTT
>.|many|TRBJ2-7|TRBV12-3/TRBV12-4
CASSLISRTGTSMEGSYEQYF
TGTGCCAGCAGTTTAATCTCGAGGACCGGGACATCTATGGAGGGCTCCTACGAGCAGTACTTC
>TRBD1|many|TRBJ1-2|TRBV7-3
CASSPGQGTYGYTF
TGTGCCAGCAGCCCGGGACAGGGGACCTATGGCTACACCTTC
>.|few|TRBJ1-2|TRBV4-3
CASSRSREGLYGYTF
TGCGCCAGCAGCCGTTCCCGGGAGGGGCTCTATGGCTACACCTTC